A selection of T cell receptor beta chains follows, all from one sample in a study of immune evolution from preneoplasia to lung adenocarcinoma. Profiled with immunoSEQ multiplex PCR; TCRdb holds only in-frame clones, not every one. The top ten hold around 2.9% of the sample, which has about 8,100 clones, 83% seen once. Sequenced: FFPE minimally invasive lung adenocarcinoma tissue. These receptors all stem from a person aged 65 to 79 with lung adenocarcinoma. Each CDR3 is given with its conserved first and last residue. The D gene is left open where the match is weak. Not all rows give a size; the values are once, few, many and, for expanded clones, a class.

V: TRBV5-1
size: NA
J: TRBJ1-6
D: NA
DNA: TGCGCCAGCAGCTTGATCGGGGACGGCTCCTATAATTCACCCCTCCACTTT
CDR3: CASSLIGDGSYNSPLHF

V: TRBV27
size: NA
J: TRBJ2-7
D: NA
DNA: TGTGCCAGCAGTTCCCCCGGGACACCGCCGAAGCAGTACTTC
CDR3: CASSSPGTPPKQYF

V: TRBV7-9
size: NA
J: TRBJ1-1
D: NA
DNA: TGTGCCAGCAGCATTACAGCTGAAGCTTTCTTT
CDR3: CASSITAEAFF

V: TRBV6-1
size: NA
J: TRBJ1-5
D: NA
DNA: TGTGCCAGCAGTGAGGCGGGTTACAATCAGCCCCAGCATTTT
CDR3: CASSEAGYNQPQHF

V: TRBV4-1
size: once
J: TRBJ2-5
D: NA
DNA: TGCGCCAGCAGCCAAGGCCAACTTGTCGAGACCCAGTACTTC
CDR3: CASSQGQLVETQYF

V: TRBV2
size: NA
J: TRBJ1-4
D: TRBD1
DNA: TGTGCCAGCAATTTCGACAGGGTGGTTGAAAAACTGTTTTTT
CDR3: CASNFDRVVEKLFF

V: TRBV19
size: NA
J: TRBJ1-1
D: TRBD1
DNA: TGTGCCAGTACCCGAGGGAGGGGGCGAAGAACTGAAGCTTTCTTT
CDR3: CASTRGRGRRTEAFF

V: TRBV6-1
size: NA
J: TRBJ2-7
D: TRBD2
DNA: TGTGCCAGCAGCGAACTAGCGGACTCGAGAGAGCAGTACTTC
CDR3: CASSELADSREQYF

V: TRBV10-2
size: NA
J: TRBJ1-1
D: TRBD1
DNA: TGCGCCAGCAGACGGACAGGGAACACTGAAGCTTTCTTT
CDR3: CASRRTGNTEAFF

V: TRBV30
size: NA
J: TRBJ1-1
D: NA
DNA: TGTGCCTGGAGTGTATACCCTGAAGCTTTCTTT
CDR3: CAWSVYPEAFF

V: TRBV19
size: NA
J: TRBJ1-5
D: NA
DNA: TGTGCCAGTAGAAGACGAAATCAGCCCCAGCATTTT
CDR3: CASRRRNQPQHF

V: TRBV5-6
size: NA
J: TRBJ1-4
D: NA
DNA: TGTGCCAGCAGCCTCGGGGGATGGGCAACTAATGAAAAACTGTTTTTT
CDR3: CASSLGGWATNEKLFF

V: TRBV19
size: few
J: TRBJ1-5
D: NA
DNA: TGTGCCAGTAGTTTCGGGACGGATAGCAATCAGCCCCAGCATTTT
CDR3: CASSFGTDSNQPQHF

V: TRBV7-3
size: NA
J: TRBJ2-5
D: TRBD2
DNA: TGTGCCAGCAGCTTGGGACTAGCGCAGCAAGAGACCCAGTACTTC
CDR3: CASSLGLAQQETQYF

V: TRBV28
size: large
J: TRBJ1-5
D: NA
DNA: TGTGCCAGCAGCCCAGGGAATCAGCCCCAGCATTTT
CDR3: CASSPGNQPQHF

V: TRBV25-1
size: NA
J: TRBJ1-2
D: NA
DNA: TGTGCCAGCAGTGAAGGGGGCTATGGCTACACCTTC
CDR3: CASSEGGYGYTF

V: TRBV19
size: NA
J: TRBJ2-7
D: TRBD2
DNA: TGTGCCACGCGGGAGGGTGTAAGCACCTACGAGCAGTACTTC
CDR3: CATREGVSTYEQYF

V: TRBV7-9
size: NA
J: TRBJ2-5
D: NA
DNA: TGTGCCAGCAGCTCGCCCCAAGAGACCCAGTACTTC
CDR3: CASSSPQETQYF

V: TRBV19
size: once
J: TRBJ1-1
D: TRBD1
DNA: TGTGCCAGTTGTACCGGGACAGGGGGCCACGTCACTGAAGCTTTCTTT
CDR3: CASCTGTGGHVTEAFF

V: TRBV4-1
size: NA
J: TRBJ2-5
D: TRBD2
DNA: TGCGCCAGCAGCCGTTCCGGGACTAGCGGACAAGAGACCCAGTACTTC
CDR3: CASSRSGTSGQETQYF

V: TRBV19
size: NA
J: TRBJ2-1
D: TRBD2
DNA: TGTGCCAGTAGATCGACTAGCGGGAGGGCCATAGTATCCTACAATGAGCAGTTCTTC
CDR3: CASRSTSGRAIVSYNEQFF

V: TRBV11-2
size: NA
J: TRBJ2-5
D: NA
DNA: TGTGCCAGCAGCTTAGCCGCAGGGGGGGGTGAGACCCAGTACTTC
CDR3: CASSLAAGGGETQYF

V: TRBV29-1
size: NA
J: TRBJ1-1
D: TRBD1
DNA: TGCAGCGTTGATAAAGGACAGGTCATGAACACTGAAGCTTTCTTT
CDR3: CSVDKGQVMNTEAFF

V: TRBV4-1
size: NA
J: TRBJ2-5
D: TRBD2
DNA: TGCGCCAGCAGCCAAGAGGCTAGCGGGGGGGCCCGAGAGACCCAGTACTTC
CDR3: CASSQEASGGARETQYF

V: TRBV10-2
size: NA
J: TRBJ2-1
D: NA
DNA: TGCGCCAGCAGTGAAAGAGAGCAGTTCTTC
CDR3: CASSEREQFF

V: TRBV5-6
size: NA
J: TRBJ1-6
D: NA
DNA: TGTGCCAGCACCGTGGGGCTTGCAGCCCTCCACTTT
CDR3: CASTVGLAALHF